This T cell receptor beta chain was sequenced during a study of blood T cell repertoires in COVID-19. This clone was observed a single time. The CDR3 is 15 residues long. With 4 bases clipped from V and 4 bases from J, the junction kept 8 bases outside the gene matches. In germline, CDR1 is LGHNA, CDR2 YSLEER. The assay was immunoSEQ multiplex PCR, and TCRdb's table has in-frame clones only and misses some. The table lists 210,000 or so clones, about 83% of them singletons, with 1.3% in the top ten. This chain joins TRBV4-3 and TRBJ1-1; the match to TRBD1 covers 8 bases. The receptor comes from a young woman with COVID-19, enrolled during active disease. Sequencing was done on a sample of peripheral blood. This chain's CDR3 is CASSPSDRVFTEAFF. The CDR3 coding sequence is TGCGCCAGCAGCCCGTCGGACAGGGTGTTCACTGAAGCTTTCTTT.